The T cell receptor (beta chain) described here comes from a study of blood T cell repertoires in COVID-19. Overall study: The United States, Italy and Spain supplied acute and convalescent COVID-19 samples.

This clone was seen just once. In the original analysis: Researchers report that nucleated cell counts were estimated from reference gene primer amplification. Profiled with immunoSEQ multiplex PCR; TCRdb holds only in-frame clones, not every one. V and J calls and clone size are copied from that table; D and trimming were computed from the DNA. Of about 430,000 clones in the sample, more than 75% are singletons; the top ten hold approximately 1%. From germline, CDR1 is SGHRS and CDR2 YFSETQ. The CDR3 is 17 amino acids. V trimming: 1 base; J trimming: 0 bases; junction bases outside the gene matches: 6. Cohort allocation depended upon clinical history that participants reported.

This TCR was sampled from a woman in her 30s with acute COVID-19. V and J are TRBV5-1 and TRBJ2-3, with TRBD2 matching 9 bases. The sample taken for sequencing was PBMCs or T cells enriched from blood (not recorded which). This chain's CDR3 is CASSLWASGTSTDTQYF. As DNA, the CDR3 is TGCGCCAGCAGCTTGTGGGCTAGCGGGACCAGCACAGATACGCAGTATTTT. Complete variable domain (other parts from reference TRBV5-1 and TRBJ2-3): KAGVTQTPRYLIKTRGQQVTLSCSPISGHRSVSWYQQTPGQGLQFLFEYFSETQRNKGNFPGRFSGRQFSNSRSEMNVSTLELGDSALYLCASSLWASGTSTDTQYFGPGTRLTVL.